One sample yielded the 18 T cell receptor beta chains listed below, sequenced in a study of CD8+CD57+ T cells in acquired aplastic anemia. The use of genomic DNA as template underpinned the TCR beta VDJ and CDR3 profiling. TCRdb re-derived calls from the reads in MiXCR, one entry per CDR3 protein. The table lists about 270,000 distinct CDR3 sequences, about 56% of them singletons, with 7.5% to 9% in the top ten. Sequenced material: sorted CD4+, CD8+, or CD8+CD57+ T cells (not recorded which) from PBMCs. Receptor source: a human donor with severe aplastic anemia or a healthy control (not recorded which).

As for this clonotype: This sequence may be a read error, since a much larger clone differs from it by one base. The CDR3: CASKTGAGDNQPQHF. CDR3 coding DNA: TGTGCCAGCAAAACCGGGGCAGGGGACAATCAGCCCCAGCATTTT. The chain recombines TRBV6-5 with TRBJ1-5; D possibly corresponds to TRBD1 (6 bases). Germline-derived CDR1 and CDR2 are MNHEY and SVGAGI. There are 15 residues in the CDR3. V gave up 7 bases and J gave up 3 bases, with 16 bases separating them.

The J gene is TRBJ1-1, the V gene TRBV13; maybe TRBD1 (5 bases). This CDR3 comprises 17 residues. Trimming stripped 5 bases from V and 4 bases from J, with 23 bases between. The germline V gene encodes CDR1 PRHDT and CDR2 FYEKMQ (reference sequence). In DNA, the CDR3 is TGTGCCAGCAGCCCGACGCGGGACGGATTATGGTCCACTGAAGCTTTCTTT. Translating gives CASSPTRDGLWSTEAFF.

This clonotype was observed a few times. A read error may explain this, as a much larger clone is one base away. The chain links TRBV5-1 to TRBJ2-5; D is perhaps TRBD1 (6 bases). The CDR3 is 13 residues long. Germline CDR1 and CDR2: SGHRS and YFSETQ. Here the CDR3 reads CASSPTGKEAQYF. The DNA for the CDR3 is TGCGCCAGCAGCCCGACAGGTAAAGAGGCCCAGTACTTC.

The sample holds many counts of this clonotype. The V call is TRBV12-3 or TRBV12-4, the J call TRBJ1-5, with a tentative D call TRBD1 (6 bases). Deletions cut 8 bases from V and 6 bases from J, with 20 bases between. The length of the CDR3 is 15 residues. This chain's CDR3 is CASSRDTGKAQPQHF. In nucleotides, the CDR3 is TGTGCCAGCTCCCGGGACACAGGGAAGGCTCAGCCCCAGCATTTT.

This chain connects TRBV9 to TRBJ1-6, with 8 bases that match TRBD1. V gave up 3 bases and J gave up 7 bases; unmatched junction bases: 6. Germline V gives CDR1 SGDLS, CDR2 YYNGEE. There are 15 residues in the CDR3. The CDR3 sequence is CASSEWGQENSPLHF. The CDR3 DNA is TGTGCCAGCAGCGAATGGGGACAGGAAAATTCACCCCTCCACTTT.

This clonotype has more than one count but fewer than ten. The chain employs TRBV20-1 and TRBJ2-2, with D uncertain. This CDR3 is 13 amino acids long. Germline V gene sequence: CDR1 DFQATT, CDR2 SNEGSKA (reference sequence). Deletions cut 6 bases from V and 4 bases from J, with 12 bases between. In nucleotides, the CDR3 is TGCAGTGCCAATGCACGCGGCACCGGGGAGCTGTTTTTT. This encodes CSANARGTGELFF.

Regarding this clonotype: A junction boundary mismatches the germline segment, possibly from a read error. The rearrangement links TRBV7-8 to TRBJ2-3, with 7 bases aligning to TRBD2. The CDR3 has 16 amino acids. Germline V lookup: CDR1 SGHVS, CDR2 FQNEAQ. CDR3 sequence (DNA): TGCGCCAGCAGCTTGGGGGGGTCTCAGAGGACAGATACGCAGTATTTT. This sequence encodes CASSLGGSQRTDTQYF.

The chain joins TRBV9 to TRBJ2-7, with D uncertain. The V end lost 0 bases, the J end lost 7 bases, and 8 bases lay between the germline ends. The germline gives CDR1 SGDLS, CDR2 YYNGEE. CDR3 size: 12 residues. The CDR3 reads CASSVDLGEQYF. In DNA, the CDR3 is TGTGCCAGCAGCGTAGACCTAGGGGAGCAGTACTTC.

The chain joins TRBV20-1 to TRBJ2-3; D is unclear. The CDR3 is made up of 12 amino acids. The V gene's germline CDR1 is DFQATT and CDR2 SNEGSKA (reference sequence). The germline V and J ends were trimmed by 3 bases and 2 bases, with 6 bases remaining between them. This CDR3 reads CSARGNTDTQYF. CDR3 coding DNA: TGCAGTGCTAGGGGTAACACAGATACGCAGTATTTT.

The V call is TRBV20-1, the J call TRBJ1-2; no firm D call. The V end was cut by 0 bases, the J end by 5 bases, with 10 bases between. This CDR3 comprises 13 residues. Germline assignment: CDR1 DFQATT and CDR2 SNEGSKA (reference sequence). CDR3 region: CSARDERTYGYTF. The CDR3 nucleotides read TGCAGTGCTAGAGATGAACGGACTTATGGCTACACCTTC.

The chain carries TRBV7-9 and TRBJ2-3, with D possibly being TRBD1 (5 bases). CDR1 is SEHNR and CDR2 is FQNEAQ in the germline V gene (reference sequence). The CDR3 covers 15 residues. The germline V and J ends were trimmed by 5 bases and 0 bases, with 12 bases remaining between them. The CDR3: CASSPGILSTDTQYF. The DNA of the CDR3 is TGTGCCAGCAGCCCAGGGATCCTTAGCACAGATACGCAGTATTTT.

The chain uses TRBV7-8 and TRBJ2-3; a weak D match, TRBD2 (6 bases). V was clipped by 2 bases and J by 0 bases, with 15 bases between them. CDR1 is SGHVS, CDR2 FQNEAQ, per germline. This CDR3 has 17 amino acids. The CDR3 region has the DNA TGTGCCAGCAGCTTATTGCTTAGCGGAAAAAGCACAGATACGCAGTATTTT. Amino acids: CASSLLLSGKSTDTQYF. Combining the CDR3 with reference TRBV7-8 and TRBJ2-3 gives the whole variable domain GAGVSQSPRYKVAKRGQDVALRCDPISGHVSLFWYQQALGQGPEFLTYFQNEAQLDKSGLPSDRFFAERPEGSVSTLKIQRTQQEDSAVYLCASSLLLSGKSTDTQYFGPGTRLTVL.

The chain employs TRBV20-1 and TRBJ1-1, with unresolved D. The germline CDR1 and CDR2 sequences are DFQATT and SNEGSKA (reference sequence). This CDR3 is 14 amino acids long. Trimming removed 1 base at V and 5 bases at J, with 14 bases between. Here the CDR3 reads CSARAVSGRTEAFF. Here the CDR3 DNA reads TGCAGTGCTAGAGCAGTTTCAGGCAGAACTGAAGCTTTCTTT.

Regarding this clonotype: No conserved phenylalanine or tryptophan ends this CDR3, so it is likely a read error. V usage is TRBV2 and J usage is TRBJ1-1; D is unresolved. With 6 bases removed from V and 3 bases from J, the gap between germline ends came to 11 bases. Germline V gene data show CDR1 as SNHLY and CDR2 as FYNNEI. The CDR3 has 13 residues. CDR3 sequence (DNA): TGTGCCAGCAGCCTCATACTGGACACTGAAGCTTTCTCT. Its translation is CASSLILDTEAFS.

V gene TRBV7-2 combines with J gene TRBJ2-3, with D tentatively TRBD2 (6 bases). The V gene's germline CDR1 is SGHTA and CDR2 FQGNSA. The V end was cut by 2 bases, the J end by 0 bases, with 18 bases between. This CDR3 is 18 amino acids long. In DNA form, the CDR3 reads TGTGCCAGCAGCTTACGAACGGGGCTAGGGACTAGCACAGATACGCAGTATTTT. Amino acid sequence: CASSLRTGLGTSTDTQYF.

The rearrangement uses TRBV18 and TRBJ2-6; the D is unclear. Trimming cost V 1 base and J 0 bases, with 4 bases left between them. CDR3 size: 15 residues. Germline V gene data show CDR1 as KGHSH and CDR2 as LQKENI. The CDR3 protein is CASSPLGSGANVLTF. The DNA for the CDR3 is TGTGCCAGCTCACCACTGGGCTCTGGGGCCAACGTCCTGACTTTC.

This clonotype was counted between two and nine times. J is TRBJ2-7 and V is TRBV29-1; 12 nucleotides match TRBD2. The CDR3 runs to 15 residues. The germline V gene encodes CDR1 SQVTM and CDR2 ANQGSEA. The trim removed 4 bases at V and 11 bases at J, leaving 15 bases unmatched. This CDR3 reads CSVARRGTSGWKEYF. The CDR3 DNA follows: TGCAGCGTTGCCCGAAGGGGGACTAGCGGGTGGAAGGAGTACTTC.

There are many counts of this clonotype. This sequence joins TRBV20-1 and TRBJ1-6; D is uncertain. Per the germline V gene, CDR1 is DFQATT and CDR2 is SNEGSKA (reference sequence). Deletions cut 6 bases from V and 6 bases from J, with 15 bases between. The length of the CDR3 is 14 residues. The CDR3, as DNA: TGCAGTGCGCACTCAGAGGGTGGTAATTCACCCCTCCACTTT. It encodes CSAHSEGGNSPLHF.